The sequence of this T cell receptor (beta chain) was determined in a study of T cells in Graves' hyperthyroidism and ophthalmopathy. Study information: The authors collected peripheral blood at initial diagnosis, before any treatment.

TCR beta CDR3 sequences were amplified from RNA transcripts. The HTBI primer set served for first-round RT-PCR of the TCR CDR3. TCRdb redid the calling of the multiplex PCR reads with MiXCR, one entry per CDR3 protein. The profile shows roughly 570,000 distinct CDR3 sequences, more than 15% of them singletons. As to this clonotype: Its specificity is not known.

Study-wide findings and caveats: Most clonotypes expanded in the thyroid (above 0.001) were also present in blood.

V was pared by 5 bases and J by 8 bases, with 3 bases of the junction left unmatched. This CDR3 is 13 amino acids long. Graves' hyperthyroidism qualified as stable when ophthalmopathy did not progress within 18 months. The hyperthyroidism was newly diagnosed and had lasted under 2 months; the patients were aged 18 to 65. The chain uses TRBV12-3 or TRBV12-4 and TRBJ1-1, with TRBD1 matching 12 bases. What was sequenced was blood. The receptor was derived from a woman aged 25 to 39 with Graves' hyperthyroidism. CDR3: CASSRDRGLEAFF. The CDR3 DNA reads TGTGCCAGCAGTCGGGACAGGGGGCTAGAAGCTTTCTTT.